The clone carrying this T cell receptor (beta chain) is a singleton in its sample. The antigen is undetermined. The sample carries other DNA sequences with the same CDR3. The study drew the donors from its approximately 110-subject validation cohort, separate from the roughly 670-subject first cohort. The sample is drawn from a study of cytomegalovirus exposure and HLA in healthy donors. Whole-study results and caveats: Most TCRs appeared rarely, but some public TCRs recurred in many donors. It was approximately 150 TCR beta chains that were listed as cytomegalovirus-associated.

Libraries were prepared by immunoSEQ multiplex PCR; TCRdb keeps only in-frame clonotypes and omits some of them. The repertoire holds some 44,000 clones, with more than 85% as singletons. CDR1 is MNHNS and CDR2 is SASEGT in the germline V gene. This CDR3 has 14 residues. V lost 3 bases and J lost 7, with 13 bases in between. The chain is built from TRBV6-1 and TRBJ1-5, with a weak D call TRBD1 (6 bases). This sequence originates from a man in his late teens or twenties in good health and CMV-seronegative. The sample was PBMCs. The DNA of the CDR3 is TGTGCCAGCAGTGAGGGGAGGGGGAGGCAGCCCCAGCATTTT. This codes for CASSEGRGRQPQHF.